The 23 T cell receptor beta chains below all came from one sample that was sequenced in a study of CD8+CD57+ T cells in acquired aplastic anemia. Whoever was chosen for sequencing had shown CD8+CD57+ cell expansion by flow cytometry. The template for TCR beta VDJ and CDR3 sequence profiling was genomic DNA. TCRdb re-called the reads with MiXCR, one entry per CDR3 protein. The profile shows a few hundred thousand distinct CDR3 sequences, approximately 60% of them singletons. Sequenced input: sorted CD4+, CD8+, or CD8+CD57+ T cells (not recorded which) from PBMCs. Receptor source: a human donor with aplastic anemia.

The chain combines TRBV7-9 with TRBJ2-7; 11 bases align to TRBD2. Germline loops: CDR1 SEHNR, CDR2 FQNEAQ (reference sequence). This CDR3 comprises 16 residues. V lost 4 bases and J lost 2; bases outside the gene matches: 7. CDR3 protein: CASSSAGTSGTYEQYF. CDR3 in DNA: TGTGCCAGCAGCTCCGCCGGGACTAGCGGCACCTACGAGCAGTACTTC.

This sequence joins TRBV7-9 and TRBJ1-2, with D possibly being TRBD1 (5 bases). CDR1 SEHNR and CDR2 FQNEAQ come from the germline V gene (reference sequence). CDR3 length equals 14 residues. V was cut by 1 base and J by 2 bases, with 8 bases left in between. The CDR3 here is CASSLEGFNYGYTF. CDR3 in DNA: TGTGCCAGCAGCTTAGAGGGGTTCAACTATGGCTACACCTTC.

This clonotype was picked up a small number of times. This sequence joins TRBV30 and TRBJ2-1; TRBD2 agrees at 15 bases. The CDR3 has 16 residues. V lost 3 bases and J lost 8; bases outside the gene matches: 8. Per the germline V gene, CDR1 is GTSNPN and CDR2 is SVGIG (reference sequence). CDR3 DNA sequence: TGTGCCTGGAGCGCTGGACTAGCGGGAGGGTTCGATGAGCAGTTCTTC. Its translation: CAWSAGLAGGFDEQFF.

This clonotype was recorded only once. The chain's CDR3 is CAINWTSGDQETQYF. The CDR3 coding sequence is TGTGCCATCAATTGGACTAGCGGGGACCAAGAGACCCAGTACTTC. The chain links TRBV10-3 to TRBJ2-5; 12 bases fit TRBD2. Trimming cost V 7 bases and J 0 bases; bases outside gene matches: 3. This CDR3 has 15 residues. Germline CDR1 reads ENHRY; CDR2 reads SYGVKD.

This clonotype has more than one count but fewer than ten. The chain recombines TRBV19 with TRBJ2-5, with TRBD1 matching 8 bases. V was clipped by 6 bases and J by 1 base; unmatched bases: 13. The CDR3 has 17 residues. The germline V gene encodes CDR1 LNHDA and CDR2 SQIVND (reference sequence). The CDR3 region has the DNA TGTGCCAGTAGCAAGACCCGGACAGGGAGAGGCCAAGAGACCCAGTACTTC. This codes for CASSKTRTGRGQETQYF.

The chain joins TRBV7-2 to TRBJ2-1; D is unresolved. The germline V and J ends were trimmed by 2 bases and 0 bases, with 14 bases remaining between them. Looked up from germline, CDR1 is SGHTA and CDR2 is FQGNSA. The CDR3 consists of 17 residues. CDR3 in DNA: TGTGCCAGCAGCTTAACTTCGGCCCCGAGCTCCTACAATGAGCAGTTCTTC. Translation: CASSLTSAPSSYNEQFF.

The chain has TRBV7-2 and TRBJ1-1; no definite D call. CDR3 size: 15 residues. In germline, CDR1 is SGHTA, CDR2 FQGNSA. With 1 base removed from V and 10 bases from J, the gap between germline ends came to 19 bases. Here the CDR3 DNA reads TGTGCCAGCAGCTTAGAAGTGGTGACATCTGGAGGAGCTTTCTTT. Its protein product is CASSLEVVTSGGAFF.

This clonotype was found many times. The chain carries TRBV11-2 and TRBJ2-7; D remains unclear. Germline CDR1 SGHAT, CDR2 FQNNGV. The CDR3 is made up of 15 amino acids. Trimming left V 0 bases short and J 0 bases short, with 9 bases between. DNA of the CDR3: TGTGCCAGCAGCTTAGATCTGGCAGGCTCCTACGAGCAGTACTTC. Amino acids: CASSLDLAGSYEQYF.

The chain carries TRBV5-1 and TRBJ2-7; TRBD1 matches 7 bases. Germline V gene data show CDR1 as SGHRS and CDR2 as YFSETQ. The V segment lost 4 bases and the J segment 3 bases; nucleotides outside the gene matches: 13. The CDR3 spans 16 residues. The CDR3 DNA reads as TGCGCCAGCAGCACGGGACAGACCACTTTACTCTACGAGCAGTACTTC. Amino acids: CASSTGQTTLLYEQYF. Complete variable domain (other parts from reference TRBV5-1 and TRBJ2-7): KAGVTQTPRYLIKTRGQQVTLSCSPISGHRSVSWYQQTPGQGLQFLFEYFSETQRNKGNFPGRFSGRQFSNSRSEMNVSTLELGDSALYLCASSTGQTTLLYEQYFGPGTRLTVT.

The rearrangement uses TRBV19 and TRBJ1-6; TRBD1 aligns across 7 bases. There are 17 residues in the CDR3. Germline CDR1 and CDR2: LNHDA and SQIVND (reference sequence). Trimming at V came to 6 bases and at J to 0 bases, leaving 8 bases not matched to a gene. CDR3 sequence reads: CASSLGQWLSYNSPLHF. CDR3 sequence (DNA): TGTGCCAGTAGCCTGGGACAGTGGCTCTCCTATAATTCACCCCTCCACTTT.

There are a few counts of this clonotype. Here the CDR3 DNA reads TGCAGCGTTGGCAGCTCTGGAAACACCATATATTTT. Its translation: CSVGSSGNTIYF. This chain links TRBV29-1 with TRBJ1-3; D unclear. Trimming cost V 4 bases and J 0 bases, with 4 bases left between them. This CDR3 spans 12 amino acids. Germline assignment: CDR1 SQVTM and CDR2 ANQGSEA.

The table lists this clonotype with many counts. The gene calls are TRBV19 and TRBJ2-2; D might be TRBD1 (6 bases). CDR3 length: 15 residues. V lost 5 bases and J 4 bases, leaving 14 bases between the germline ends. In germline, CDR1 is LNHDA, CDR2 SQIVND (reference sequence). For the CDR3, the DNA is TGTGCCAGTAGTCAATTAACAGGGTTCACCGGGGAGCTGTTTTTT. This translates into CASSQLTGFTGELFF. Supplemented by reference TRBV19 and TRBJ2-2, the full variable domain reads DGGITQSPKYLFRKEGQNVTLSCEQNLNHDAMYWYRQDPGQGLRLIYYSQIVNDFQKGDIAEGYSVSREKKESFPLTVTSAQKNPTAFYLCASSQLTGFTGELFFGEGSRLTVL.

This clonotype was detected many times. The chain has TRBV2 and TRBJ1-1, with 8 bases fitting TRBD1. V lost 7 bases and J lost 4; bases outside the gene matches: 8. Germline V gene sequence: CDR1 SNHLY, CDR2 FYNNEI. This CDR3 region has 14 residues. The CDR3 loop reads CASTQDREGTEAFF. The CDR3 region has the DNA TGTGCCAGCACCCAGGACAGGGAGGGCACTGAAGCTTTCTTT.

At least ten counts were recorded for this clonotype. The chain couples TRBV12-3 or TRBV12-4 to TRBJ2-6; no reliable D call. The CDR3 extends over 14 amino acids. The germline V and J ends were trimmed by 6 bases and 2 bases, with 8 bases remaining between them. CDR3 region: CASSAQTGANVLTF. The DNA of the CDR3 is TGTGCCAGCAGCGCACAAACTGGGGCCAACGTCCTGACTTTC.

CDR3 nucleotides: TGTGCGGGTTCCGCCGGGGAGAACTATGGCTACACCTTC. Its translation: CAGSAGENYGYTF. The rearrangement joins TRBV19 to TRBJ1-2; no reliable D call. Germline V gene lookup returns CDR1 LNHDA and CDR2 SQIVND (reference sequence). The CDR3 covers 13 residues.

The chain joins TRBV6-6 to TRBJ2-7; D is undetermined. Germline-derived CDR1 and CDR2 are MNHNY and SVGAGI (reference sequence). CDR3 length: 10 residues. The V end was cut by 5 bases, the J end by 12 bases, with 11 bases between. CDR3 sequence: CASSEIGRYF. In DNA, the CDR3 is TGTGCCAGCAGTGAAATAGGCCGGTACTTC.

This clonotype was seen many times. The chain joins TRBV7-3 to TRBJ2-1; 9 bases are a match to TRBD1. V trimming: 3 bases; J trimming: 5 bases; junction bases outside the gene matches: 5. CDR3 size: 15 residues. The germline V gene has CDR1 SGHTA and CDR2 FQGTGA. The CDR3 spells CASSFPGQGDNEQFF. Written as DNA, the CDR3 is TGTGCCAGCAGCTTTCCGGGACAGGGTGACAATGAGCAGTTCTTC.

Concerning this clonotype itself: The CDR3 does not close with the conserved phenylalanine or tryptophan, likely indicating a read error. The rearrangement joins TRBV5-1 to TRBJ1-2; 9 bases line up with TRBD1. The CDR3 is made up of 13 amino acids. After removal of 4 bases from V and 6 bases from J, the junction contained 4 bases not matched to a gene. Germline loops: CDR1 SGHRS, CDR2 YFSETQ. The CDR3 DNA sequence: TGCGCCAGCAGCGAGGACAGGGGCCATGGCTACACCCTC. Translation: CASSEDRGHGYTL.

CDR3 coding DNA: TGTGCCAGCAGGACTAGCGGGGGGTCCCAAGAGACCCAGCATTTT. Protein product: CASRTSGGSQETQHF. The rearrangement joins TRBV6-6 to TRBJ1-5; D might be TRBD1 (5 bases). The CDR3 contains 15 residues. Germline V gene sequence: CDR1 MNHNY, CDR2 SVGAGI (reference sequence). The germline V and J ends were trimmed by 6 bases and 11 bases, with 23 bases remaining between them.

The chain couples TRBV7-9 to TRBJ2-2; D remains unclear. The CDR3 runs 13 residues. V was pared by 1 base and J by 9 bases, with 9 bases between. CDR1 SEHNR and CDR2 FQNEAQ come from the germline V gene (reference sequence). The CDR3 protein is CASSLEGGRELFF. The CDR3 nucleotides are TGTGCCAGCAGCTTAGAGGGCGGCCGGGAGCTGTTTTTT.

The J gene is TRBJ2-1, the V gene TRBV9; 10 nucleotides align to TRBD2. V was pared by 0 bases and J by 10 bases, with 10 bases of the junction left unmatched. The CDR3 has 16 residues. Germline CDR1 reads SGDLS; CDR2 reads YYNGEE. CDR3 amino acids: CASSVGRGLAHTEQFF. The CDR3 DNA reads TGTGCCAGCAGCGTAGGGAGGGGACTAGCGCATACAGAGCAGTTCTTC.

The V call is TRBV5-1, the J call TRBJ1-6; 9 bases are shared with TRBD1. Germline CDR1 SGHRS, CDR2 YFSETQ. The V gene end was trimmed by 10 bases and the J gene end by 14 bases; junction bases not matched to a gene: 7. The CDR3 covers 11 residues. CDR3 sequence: CAGRDRASLHF. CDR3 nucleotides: TGCGCCGGCCGGGACAGGGCTTCCCTCCACTTT.

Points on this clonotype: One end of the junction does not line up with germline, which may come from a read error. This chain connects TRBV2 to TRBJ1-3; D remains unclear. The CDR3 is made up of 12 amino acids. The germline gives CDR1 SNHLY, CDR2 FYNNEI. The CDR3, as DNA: TGTGCCAGCAGGATCTCTGGAGACACCGTATATTTT. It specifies CASRISGDTVYF.